Following are 2 T cell receptor beta chains from one sample sequenced in a study of blood T cell repertoires in COVID-19. Clones were read by immunoSEQ multiplex PCR, and TCRdb kept only the in-frame ones, dropping some. The sample contains over 110,000 clones, 70% to 90% of which appear only once. The sample comprised peripheral blood. The receptors originated from a man aged 65 to 85 with acute or convalescent COVID-19.

The chain joins TRBV5-4 to TRBJ2-3; D may be TRBD1 (6 bases). The germline V gene has CDR1 SGHNT and CDR2 YYREEE (reference sequence). This CDR3 contains 14 residues. Trimming removed 0 bases at V and 4 bases at J, with 9 bases between. CDR3 bases: TGTGCCAGCAGCTTGGCAGGGGCATCAGATACGCAGTATTTT. This gives the protein CASSLAGASDTQYF.

This sequence joins TRBV29-1 and TRBJ2-5; TRBD1 agrees at 7 bases. The CDR3 spans 13 residues. The germline V gene has CDR1 SQVTM and CDR2 ANQGSEA. V trimming: 6 bases; J trimming: 2 bases; junction bases outside the gene matches: 6. Written as DNA, the CDR3 is TGCAGCGTGCGGACAGGACCACAAGAGACCCAGTACTTC. It codes for CSVRTGPQETQYF.